The 14 T cell receptor beta chains below come from one sample, sequenced in a study of T cell repertoires in cytomegalovirus infection. Via MiXCR, TCRdb re-called the reads, giving one row per CDR3 protein. The table lists over 85,000 distinct CDR3 sequences, approximately 16% of them singletons. The sample was PBMCs. The receptors originated from a human donor in good health (CMV status not recorded). Some clones in this sample may be carry-over from other donors' samples.

This clonotype was picked up many times. The chain has TRBV12-3 or TRBV12-4 and TRBJ1-1; D gene uncertain. The CDR3 extends over 16 amino acids. V lost 6 bases and J lost 1, with 18 bases in between. CDR3 DNA sequence: TGTGCCAGCAGCCAATTGGGGTGGGGAGAGAACACTGAAGCTTTCTTT. Protein product: CASSQLGWGENTEAFF.

This chain's CDR3 is CASRGVYGYTF. The CDR3 DNA reads as TGTGCCAGCAGAGGGGTTTATGGCTACACCTTC. The gene calls are TRBV2 and TRBJ1-2; D possibly corresponds to TRBD1 (5 bases). Per the germline V gene, CDR1 is SNHLY and CDR2 is FYNNEI. V dropped 6 bases and J dropped 5 bases, with 7 bases sitting between them. The CDR3 is made up of 11 amino acids.

Here the CDR3 reads CASSFRGRVIDEQYF. The CDR3 DNA reads as TGTGCCAGCAGCTTTCGAGGACGGGTGATAGACGAGCAGTACTTC. This chain joins TRBV7-9 and TRBJ2-7; D call uncertain. Between the trimmed V and J ends, which lost 3 bases and 5 bases, there was a span of 17 bases. In germline, CDR1 is SEHNR, CDR2 FQNEAQ (reference sequence). There are 15 residues in the CDR3.

V usage is TRBV12-3 or TRBV12-4 and J usage is TRBJ2-4; unclear D gene. There are 13 residues in the CDR3. Trimming took 6 bases from V and 7 from J, leaving 13 bases between them. The DNA of the CDR3 is TGTGCCAGCAGCCCCGTTAAAGGGAACATTCAGTACTTC. Its translation is CASSPVKGNIQYF.

This clonotype was recorded many times. This sequence joins TRBV12-3 or TRBV12-4 and TRBJ2-2, with 8 positions matching TRBD1. J gave up 3 bases and V 5 bases, and 11 bases lay outside the gene matches. The CDR3 has 17 amino acids. The CDR3 nucleotides are TGTGCCAGCAGTCACGCCGTCCTACAGGGGGACACCGGGGAGCTGTTTTTT. It codes for CASSHAVLQGDTGELFF.

This clonotype came up a few times. This chain connects TRBV10-3 to TRBJ2-1; unclear D gene. Germline V gene sequence: CDR1 ENHRY, CDR2 SYGVKD. This CDR3 has 11 amino acids. V shed 3 bases and J shed 7 bases, with 4 bases lying between them. The CDR3 here is CAISEGNEQFF. DNA of the CDR3: TGTGCCATCAGTGAAGGGAATGAGCAGTTCTTC.

This clonotype was recorded at least ten times. The CDR3 DNA follows: TGTGCCACCAGGACAGGCGGAACCTACGAGCAGTACTTC. Translating gives CATRTGGTYEQYF. The chain carries TRBV24-1 and TRBJ2-7; a possible D gene is TRBD1 (6 bases). This CDR3 comprises 13 residues. Germline-derived CDR1 and CDR2 are KGHDR and SFDVKD. The V and J ends lost 7 bases and 2 bases respectively, with 11 bases between them.

The chain employs TRBV11-2 and TRBJ2-3; TRBD2 matches at 10 bases. This CDR3 is 16 amino acids long. The junction had 6 bases not matched to a gene; V was cut back by 4 bases and J by 2 bases. The germline V gene encodes CDR1 SGHAT and CDR2 FQNNGV. Here the CDR3 reads CASSSLLAGNTDTQYF. Here the CDR3 DNA reads TGTGCCAGCAGCTCTCTACTAGCGGGGAACACAGATACGCAGTATTTT.

The chain is built from TRBV6-5 and TRBJ2-3, with TRBD2 matching over 7 bases. The CDR3 runs 11 residues. CDR1 is MNHEY and CDR2 is SVGAGI in the germline V gene. With 4 bases clipped from V and 9 bases from J, the junction kept 1 base outside the gene matches. DNA of the CDR3: TGTGCCAGCAGTTTAGCGGGCACGCAGTATTTT. It specifies CASSLAGTQYF.

The chain employs TRBV4-2 and TRBJ1-4; 9 bases agree with TRBD1. The germline V gene encodes CDR1 LGHNA and CDR2 YNFKEQ. This CDR3 comprises 15 residues. V was pared by 1 base and J by 8 bases, with 5 bases of the junction left unmatched. CDR3: CASSQATGGEEKLFF. The CDR3 DNA sequence: TGTGCCAGCAGCCAAGCTACAGGGGGCGAAGAAAAACTGTTTTTT.

The gene calls are TRBV6-1 and TRBJ2-7; 8 bases align to TRBD1. The V segment lost 8 bases and the J segment 4 bases; nucleotides outside the gene matches: 7. This CDR3 is built from 13 residues. Germline V gene sequence: CDR1 MNHNS, CDR2 SASEGT. The CDR3 sequence: CASGRTGIYEQYF. Here the CDR3 DNA reads TGTGCCAGCGGTCGGACAGGGATTTACGAGCAGTACTTC.

This sequence joins TRBV20-1 and TRBJ1-2; D gene ambiguous. The germline gives CDR1 DFQATT, CDR2 SNEGSKA (reference sequence). The CDR3 spans 15 residues. V lost 4 bases to trimming and J lost 6 bases, with 21 bases between them. CDR3 protein: CSANRGRGYSDGYTF. The CDR3 DNA reads TGCAGTGCTAACCGGGGAAGAGGCTATTCCGATGGCTACACCTTC.

This clonotype occurred many times. The chain is built from TRBV12-3 or TRBV12-4 and TRBJ2-3; either TRBD1 or TRBD2 may supply D (5 bases each). Trimming removed 3 bases from V and 5 bases from J, with 18 bases in between. The length of the CDR3 is 16 residues. In DNA, the CDR3 is TGTGCCAGCAGTTTTGAGGTGGACGCTGGGGGAGATACGCAGTATTTT. Amino acid sequence: CASSFEVDAGGDTQYF.

V usage is TRBV14 and J usage is TRBJ2-3; 8 nucleotides line up with TRBD2. With V trimmed by 3 bases and J by 8 bases, 4 bases remained unmatched. The germline V gene encodes CDR1 SGHDN and CDR2 FVKESK. This CDR3 has 13 amino acids. The DNA of the CDR3 is TGTGCCAGCAGCCAGGCAAGCGGGAGTACGCAGTATTTT. It yields the protein CASSQASGSTQYF. Based on the CDR3 plus reference TRBV14 and TRBJ2-3, the full variable domain is EAGVTQFPSHSVIEKGQTVTLRCDPISGHDNLYWYRRVMGKEIKFLLHFVKESKQDESGMPNNRFLAERTGGTYSTLKVQPAELEDSGVYFCASSQASGSTQYFGPGTRLTVL.